These 26 T cell receptor beta chains were all obtained from the same sample, sequenced in a study of blood T cells in healthy people across ages. Together with a sample-barcoded 5' primer, a J-beta primer mix was included in a second PCR lasting about 6 to 11 cycles. TCRdb ran MiXCR on the 5' RACE reads and lists one entry per CDR3 protein. The top ten clones hold under 15% of a sample with 800,000 to 1,000,000 distinct CDR3 sequences, about 44% of them seen once. Sequenced input: blood. The origin of the receptors is a young man in good health.

The gene calls are TRBV30 and TRBJ1-3; perhaps TRBD1 as D (6 bases). The CDR3 length is 14 residues. Germline CDR1 is GTSNPN and CDR2 is SVGIG (reference sequence). The V gene lost 4 bases and the J gene lost 0 bases, with 10 bases spanning the gap. The CDR3 DNA reads TGTGCCTGGAACACAGGGCTCTCTGGAAACACCATATATTTT. Its protein product is CAWNTGLSGNTIYF.

This clonotype appeared a few times. CDR3 in amino acids: CASSPGIPYGYTF. The CDR3 DNA is TGTGCCAGCAGTCCAGGCATCCCCTATGGCTACACCTTC. V gene TRBV12-3 or TRBV12-4 combines with J gene TRBJ1-2; no clear D gene. V gave up 5 bases and J gave up 4 bases, with 11 bases separating them. The CDR3 covers 13 residues.

Of note for this clonotype: A much larger clone lies one base from this, so it may be a read error. V usage is TRBV12-3 or TRBV12-4 and J usage is TRBJ2-3; 8 nucleotides align to TRBD1. The length of the CDR3 is 13 residues. The CDR3: CASNAGGTDMQYF. For the CDR3, the DNA is TGTGCCAGCAATGCAGGGGGCACAGATATGCAGTATTTT.

The chain uses TRBV20-1 and TRBJ2-4; D is ambiguous. The end of the DNA fits TRBJ2-7 better, so the J call may be wrong. CDR1 is DFQATT, CDR2 SNEGSKA, per germline (reference sequence). This CDR3 spans 14 amino acids. CDR3 DNA: TGCAGTGCCCCGACTCTTTCTCTTACCTACGAGCAGTACTTC. Amino acid sequence: CSAPTLSLTYEQYF.

On this clonotype itself: It may be a read error: a sequence one base away is much more abundant. The genes are TRBV10-3 and TRBJ1-2, with TRBD1 identical over 11 bases. CDR3 length equals 12 residues. Germline V gives CDR1 ENHRY, CDR2 SYGVKD. The CDR3 DNA reads as TGTGCCATCGGACAGGGGGCGAGTGGCTACGCCTTC. Its protein is CAIGQGASGYAF.

This clonotype came up many times. This sequence joins TRBV11-2 and TRBJ2-7; 8 bases match TRBD1. J gave up 4 bases and V 3 bases, and 5 bases lay outside the gene matches. The V gene's germline CDR1 is SGHAT and CDR2 FQNNGV. This CDR3 has 14 residues. The CDR3 DNA follows: TGTGCCAGCAGCTTGGCCGGGACAGGTTACGAGCAGTACTTC. Amino acids: CASSLAGTGYEQYF.

The rearrangement uses TRBV6-5 and TRBJ1-1, with D unclear. Per the germline V gene, CDR1 is MNHEY and CDR2 is SVGAGI. The germline V and J ends were trimmed by 2 bases and 0 bases, with 10 bases remaining between them. CDR3 size: 15 residues. The CDR3 bases are TGTGCCAGCAGTTACGGTGTGGGGTTGAACACTGAAGCTTTCTTT. This encodes CASSYGVGLNTEAFF.

The chain uses TRBV6-6 and TRBJ2-4; TRBD1 might be the D (6 bases). The CDR3 contains 14 residues. Per the germline V gene, CDR1 is MNHNY and CDR2 is SVGAGI (reference sequence). V lost 7 bases and J 3 bases, leaving 13 bases between the germline ends. CDR3 loop: CASKGRTDKNIQYF. The CDR3 DNA reads TGTGCCAGCAAGGGGCGGACAGACAAAAACATTCAGTACTTC.

The V gene is TRBV13, the J gene TRBJ2-5, with D perhaps matching TRBD1 (5 bases). Trimming took 2 bases from V and 3 from J, leaving 10 bases between them. CDR3 length equals 14 residues. Per germline, CDR1 PRHDT and CDR2 FYEKMQ (reference sequence). CDR3 sequence: CASSLKGAEETQYF. The CDR3 DNA sequence: TGTGCCAGCAGCTTAAAAGGGGCAGAAGAGACCCAGTACTTC.

CDR3 in amino acids: CASRVEQGHWGYTF. CDR3 coding DNA: TGTGCCAGCCGGGTCGAACAGGGACACTGGGGCTACACCTTC. The V and J genes are TRBV6-5 and TRBJ1-2; a possible D gene is TRBD1 (6 bases). Trimming shortened V by 8 bases and J by 8 bases, and 21 bases separated the two germline ends. The V gene's germline CDR1 is MNHEY and CDR2 SVGAGI. CDR3 length equals 14 residues.

In this sample, this clonotype turned up a few times. The chain employs TRBV12-3 or TRBV12-4 and TRBJ2-7; maybe TRBD2 (5 bases). Trimming cost V 6 bases and J 1 base, with 10 bases left between them. The CDR3 runs to 13 residues. In DNA, the CDR3 is TGTGCCAGCAGGATACTAGGGTCCTACGAGCAGTACTTC. Residues: CASRILGSYEQYF.

V is TRBV29-1 and J is TRBJ1-1; D is perhaps TRBD1 (5 bases). CDR3 size: 12 residues. V was pared by 5 bases and J by 2 bases, with 9 bases between. The V gene's germline CDR1 is SQVTM and CDR2 ANQGSEA. CDR3 amino acids: CSVKTVNTEAFF. The CDR3, as DNA: TGCAGCGTTAAGACAGTAAACACTGAAGCTTTCTTT.

This clonotype was counted once. The V call is TRBV3-1, the J call TRBJ2-1, with TRBD1 identical over 8 bases. CDR3 length equals 18 residues. Germline-derived CDR1 and CDR2 are LGHDT and YNNKEL (reference sequence). The J segment lost 2 bases and the V segment lost 0 bases, leaving 9 bases of the junction unmatched. CDR3 residues: CASSQEFGTGGTYNEQFF. Here the CDR3 DNA reads TGTGCCAGCAGCCAAGAGTTTGGGACAGGTGGCACCTACAATGAGCAGTTCTTC.

This clonotype was seen more than once but under ten times. The chain employs TRBV5-1 and TRBJ2-1; 7 positions match TRBD2. J lost 8 bases, V lost 0 bases, and 5 bases had no gene match. Germline V gives CDR1 SGHRS, CDR2 YFSETQ. The CDR3 has 14 residues. CDR3 nucleotide sequence: TGCGCCAGCAGCTTGGGGACTAGTGGGGATGAGCAGTTCTTC. It yields the protein CASSLGTSGDEQFF.

The table lists this clonotype with a count of one. This chain joins TRBV7-9 and TRBJ1-4, with D possibly being TRBD1 (6 bases). Germline values: CDR1 SEHNR, CDR2 FQNEAQ (reference sequence). Trimming shortened V by 1 base and J by 8 bases, and 17 bases separated the two germline ends. The CDR3 has 16 amino acids. CDR3 protein: CASSLVGGRVEEKLFF. CDR3 nucleotide sequence: TGTGCCAGCAGCTTAGTTGGGGGCAGGGTTGAAGAAAAACTGTTTTTT.

This clonotype was seen repeatedly, ten times or more. V and J are TRBV29-1 and TRBJ2-7; 12 bases map to TRBD2. V lost 7 bases to trimming and J lost 0 bases; unmatched junction nucleotides: 13. This CDR3 is built from 17 residues. The germline gives CDR1 SQVTM, CDR2 ANQGSEA. The DNA for the CDR3 is TGCAGCGGGTCGGGGGTCGCTAGCGGGGGGGCCTCCTACGAGCAGTACTTC. Translated, it gives CSGSGVASGGASYEQYF.

J is TRBJ1-2 and V is TRBV2; D gene uncertain. This CDR3 spans 15 amino acids. Germline lookup yields CDR1 SNHLY and CDR2 FYNNEI. Trimming took off 5 bases at V and 0 bases at J, with 13 bases between the two ends. The CDR3 nucleotides are TGTGCCAGCAGTACTGACGGACGAGCTAACTATGGCTACACCTTC. This translates into CASSTDGRANYGYTF.

The V gene is TRBV2, the J gene TRBJ2-1, with D unresolved. The V and J ends lost 3 bases and 4 bases respectively, with 10 bases between them. This CDR3 region has 14 residues. Germline CDR1 and CDR2: SNHLY and FYNNEI. For the CDR3, the DNA is TGTGCCAGCAGTGAGCCAAGGCGATACAATGAGCAGTTCTTC. It is translated as CASSEPRRYNEQFF.

This clonotype came up a few times. The V call is TRBV5-1, the J call TRBJ1-2; no clear D. Trimming removed 2 bases at V and 2 bases at J, with 7 bases between. The germline CDR1 and CDR2 sequences are SGHRS and YFSETQ. The length of the CDR3 is 13 residues. CDR3 protein: CASSLSENYGYTF. CDR3 in DNA: TGCGCCAGCAGCTTATCTGAGAACTATGGCTACACCTTC.

This clonotype was counted at least ten times. The rearrangement links TRBV25-1 to TRBJ1-2; no reliable D call. Germline V CDR1 and CDR2: MGHDK, SYGVNS. The CDR3 extends over 13 amino acids. V dropped 3 bases and J dropped 2 bases, with 7 bases sitting between them. This CDR3 reads CASSDATNYGYTF. CDR3 in DNA: TGTGCCAGCAGTGACGCGACAAACTATGGCTACACCTTC.

This clonotype showed up just a few times. The chain carries TRBV28 and TRBJ2-4; D perhaps matches TRBD1 (6 bases). The germline V gene has CDR1 MDHEN and CDR2 SYDVKM. This CDR3 comprises 15 residues. Trimming shortened V by 7 bases and J by 3 bases, and 16 bases separated the two germline ends. CDR3 DNA sequence: TGTGCCAGCATCCGTGGGGACACCGGCAAAAACATTCAGTACTTC. It is translated as CASIRGDTGKNIQYF.

Only a few counts were recorded for this clonotype. The chain links TRBV28 to TRBJ1-1; TRBD1 aligns across 8 bases. The length of the CDR3 is 14 residues. Germline CDR1 reads MDHEN; CDR2 reads SYDVKM. The junction had 2 bases not matched to a gene; V was cut back by 4 bases and J by 1 base. The CDR3 sequence: CASSYDRGNTEAFF. CDR3 sequence (DNA): TGTGCCAGCAGTTATGACAGGGGGAACACTGAAGCTTTCTTT.

Points on this clonotype: One base away lies a much larger clone, so this may be a sequencing read error. This chain uses TRBV9 with TRBJ1-5; 8 nucleotides match TRBD1. The CDR3 consists of 14 residues. Germline CDR1 reads SGDLS; CDR2 reads YYNGEE. In DNA, the CDR3 is TGTGCCAGCAGCGCCTCAGGGGGCAATCAGCCCCAGAATTTT. The encoded protein is CASSASGGNQPQNF.

The chain combines TRBV14 with TRBJ2-7; the D gene is possibly TRBD1 (6 bases). V dropped 9 bases and J dropped 3 bases, with 15 bases sitting between them. Per the germline V gene, CDR1 is SGHDN and CDR2 is FVKESK. The CDR3 has 13 residues. This CDR3 is CASQGQVNYEQYF. CDR3 nucleotides: TGTGCCAGTCAGGGGCAGGTGAACTACGAGCAGTACTTC.

The V call is TRBV28, the J call TRBJ2-3; a possible D gene is TRBD1 (5 bases). Trimming pared 1 base from V and 1 base from J, leaving 15 bases between. The CDR3 extends over 17 amino acids. The germline gives CDR1 MDHEN, CDR2 SYDVKM. The CDR3 is CASSLFPQGWGTDTQYF. DNA for the CDR3: TGTGCCAGCAGTTTATTCCCGCAGGGATGGGGCACAGATACGCAGTATTTT.

The chain carries TRBV27 and TRBJ1-6; maybe TRBD1 (5 bases). V was cut by 2 bases and J by 12 bases, with 11 bases left in between. The germline V gene encodes CDR1 MNHEY and CDR2 SMNVEV (reference sequence). The CDR3 has 13 residues. The CDR3 region is CASSLAGQRPLHF. Written as DNA, the CDR3 is TGTGCCAGCAGTTTAGCAGGGCAACGACCCCTCCACTTT.